This T cell receptor (beta chain) is from a study of monozygotic twins with inflammatory bowel disease. On this clonotype: Its antigen is not known.

The V gene's germline CDR1 is SEHNR and CDR2 FQNEAQ (reference sequence). The CDR3 covers 17 residues. Notes on the study in general: Especially with disease activity, IBD patients had fewer clonotypes in common with others than healthy twins did. Patients with IBD had less TCRbeta diversity (inverse Simpson) than their healthy co-twins.

Researchers used roughly 3,700 ng of total RNA for each TCR library. UMIs bearing a 6-nucleotide sample barcode were added through template switching. No DNA is given; TCRdb re-called the 5' RACE reads and lists each CDR3 protein once. The sample holds 300,000 to 400,000 distinct CDR3 sequences. The material sequenced was blood. The chain carries TRBV7-9 and TRBJ2-3; the TCRdb call, TRBD2, lacks DNA for checking. The receptor's source is a human donor with ulcerative colitis or Crohn's disease, or a healthy co-twin of an affected twin (not recorded which). The CDR3 sequence: CASSLDVLAGSTDTQYF.